A selection of T cell receptor beta chains follows, all from one sample in a study of blood T cell repertoires in COVID-19. Sequencing was performed with immunoSEQ multiplex PCR; in TCRdb, only in-frame clones are kept and a portion is missing. The data hold under 130,000 clones, with approximately 82% observed a single time. The sequenced sample consisted of peripheral blood. The receptors originated from a woman aged 80 or older with acute or convalescent COVID-19. The CDR3 runs from the conserved cysteine through the conserved F or W. The D gene is left open where the match is weak. Clone size is stated in some rows and not others, as once, few, many or a class when expanded.

clone size	V gene	J gene	D gene	CDR3 length	CDR3 DNA	CDR3 protein
.	TRBV11-3	TRBJ2-1	.	15	TGTGCCAGCAGCTTAGGTCAGGGGAGAAACAATGAGCAGTTCTTC	CASSLGQGRNNEQFF
once	TRBV10-2	TRBJ2-1	TRBD2	15	TGCGCCAGCAGCGGGATGGGACTAGGGGTCGGTGAGCAGTTCTTC	CASSGMGLGVGEQFF
.	TRBV10-3	TRBJ2-1	TRBD2	14	TGTGCCATCAGTGGAGCCGGGACTAGGGGTGAGCAGTTCTTC	CAISGAGTRGEQFF
once	TRBV6-2/TRBV6-3	TRBJ2-5	.	16	TGTGCCAGCAGTTACTCGACCTCTAGCAATGAGGAGACCCAGTACTTC	CASSYSTSSNEETQYF
.	TRBV18	TRBJ1-2	TRBD1	19	TGTGCCAGCTCACCTCCCGGGTCCGGGACAGGACCCTATAACTATGGCTACACCTTC	CASSPPGSGTGPYNYGYTF
.	TRBV6-5	TRBJ1-4	TRBD1	14	TGTGCCAGCAAGACAGGGAAAGGCAGTGAAAAACTGTTTTTT	CASKTGKGSEKLFF
.	TRBV7-8	TRBJ2-5	.	13	TGTGCCAGCAGCTTATTCGGGGGAAGTACCCAGTACTTC	CASSLFGGSTQYF
.	TRBV11-3	TRBJ2-1	TRBD2	15	TGTGCCAGCAGCCAGACTAGCGGTCACTACAATGAGCAGTTCTTC	CASSQTSGHYNEQFF
few	TRBV11-3	TRBJ2-6	.	15	TGTGCCAGCAGCTTAGGCGGGGTTGGGGCCAACGTCCTGACTTTC	CASSLGGVGANVLTF
few	TRBV6-2/TRBV6-3	TRBJ2-5	TRBD2	16	TGTGCCAGCAGTTACTCGGGACTAGCGGGAGTAGGGACCCAGTACTTC	CASSYSGLAGVGTQYF
.	TRBV5-1	TRBJ1-1	TRBD1	15	TGCGCCAGCAGCTCGGGACAGGGAAGAGAGACTGAAGCTTTCTTT	CASSSGQGRETEAFF
.	TRBV15	TRBJ2-5	.	14	TGTGCCACCAGTCCGACAGGGAGGTGGGAGACCCAGTACTTC	CATSPTGRWETQYF
.	TRBV5-1	TRBJ2-7	.	15	TGCGCCAGCAGCTTGGACGGGACTGCCGCCTACGAGCAGTACTTC	CASSLDGTAAYEQYF
.	TRBV15	TRBJ1-4	.	15	TGTGCCACCAGCAGAGACCCCGGGGTTGAAGAAAAACTGTTTTTT	CATSRDPGVEEKLFF
once	TRBV2	TRBJ2-7	TRBD2	17	TGTGCCAGCAGTCCAGGGGGCAGGCTAGCGGGAGGATCCGAGCAGTACTTC	CASSPGGRLAGGSEQYF